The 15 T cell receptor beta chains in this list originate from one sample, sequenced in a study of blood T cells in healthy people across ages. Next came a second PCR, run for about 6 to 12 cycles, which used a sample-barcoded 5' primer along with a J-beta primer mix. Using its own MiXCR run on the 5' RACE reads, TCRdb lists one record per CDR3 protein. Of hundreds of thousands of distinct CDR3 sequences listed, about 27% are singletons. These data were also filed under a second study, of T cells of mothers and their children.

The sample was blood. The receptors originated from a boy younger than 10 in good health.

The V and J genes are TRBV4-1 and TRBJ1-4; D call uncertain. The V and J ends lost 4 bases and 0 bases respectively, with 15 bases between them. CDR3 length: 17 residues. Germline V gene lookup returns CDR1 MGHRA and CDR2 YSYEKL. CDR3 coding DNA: TGCGCCAGCAGCCCTCACACGGACGGACCAACTAATGAAAAACTGTTTTTT. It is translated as CASSPHTDGPTNEKLFF.

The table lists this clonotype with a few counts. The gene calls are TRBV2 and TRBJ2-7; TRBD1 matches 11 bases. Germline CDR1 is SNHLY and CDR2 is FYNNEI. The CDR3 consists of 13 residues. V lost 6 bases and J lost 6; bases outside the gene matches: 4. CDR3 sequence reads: CASRRTGGREQYF. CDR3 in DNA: TGTGCCAGCAGGAGGACAGGGGGCCGCGAGCAGTACTTC.

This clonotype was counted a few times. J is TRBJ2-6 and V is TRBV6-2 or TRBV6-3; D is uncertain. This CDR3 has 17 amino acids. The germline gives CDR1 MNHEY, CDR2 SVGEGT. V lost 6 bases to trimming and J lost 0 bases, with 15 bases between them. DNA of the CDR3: TGTGCCAGCAGCACAACAATACAGCTCTCTGGGGCCAACGTCCTGACTTTC. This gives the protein CASSTTIQLSGANVLTF.

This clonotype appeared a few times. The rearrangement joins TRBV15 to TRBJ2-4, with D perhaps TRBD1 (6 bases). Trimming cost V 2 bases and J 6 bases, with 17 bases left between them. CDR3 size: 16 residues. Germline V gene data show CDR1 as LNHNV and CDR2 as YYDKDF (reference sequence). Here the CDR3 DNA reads TGTGCCACCAGCAGAACCCGAGGGACAAGGATAAACATTCAGTACTTC. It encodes CATSRTRGTRINIQYF.

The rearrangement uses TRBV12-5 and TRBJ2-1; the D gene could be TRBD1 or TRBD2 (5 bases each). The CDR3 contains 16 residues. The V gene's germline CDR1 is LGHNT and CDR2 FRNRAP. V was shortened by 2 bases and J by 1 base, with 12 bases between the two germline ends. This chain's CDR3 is CASGLPTGRSYNEQFF. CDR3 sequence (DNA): TGTGCTAGTGGTTTGCCTACGGGACGGTCCTACAATGAGCAGTTCTTC. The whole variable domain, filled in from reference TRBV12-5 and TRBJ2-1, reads DARVTQTPRHKVTEMGQEVTMRCQPILGHNTVFWYRQTMMQGLELLAYFRNRAPLDDSGMPKDRFSAEMPDATLATLKIQPSEPRDSAVYFCASGLPTGRSYNEQFFGPGTRLTVL.

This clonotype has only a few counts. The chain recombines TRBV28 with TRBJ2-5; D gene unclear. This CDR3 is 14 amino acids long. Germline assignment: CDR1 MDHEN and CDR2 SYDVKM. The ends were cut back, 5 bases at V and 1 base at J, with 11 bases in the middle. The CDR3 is CASSRSQFQETQYF. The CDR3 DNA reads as TGTGCCAGCAGTCGAAGCCAGTTCCAAGAGACCCAGTACTTC. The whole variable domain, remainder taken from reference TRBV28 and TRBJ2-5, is DVKVTQSSRYLVKRTGEKVFLECVQDMDHENMFWYRQDPGLGLRLIYFSYDVKMKEKGDIPEGYSVSREKKERFSLILESASTNQTSMYLCASSRSQFQETQYFGPGTRLLVL.

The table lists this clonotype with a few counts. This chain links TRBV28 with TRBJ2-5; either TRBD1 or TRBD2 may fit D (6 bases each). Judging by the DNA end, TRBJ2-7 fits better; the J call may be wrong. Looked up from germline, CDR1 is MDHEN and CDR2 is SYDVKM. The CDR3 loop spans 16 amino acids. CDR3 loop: CASSFDDSGGLYEQYF. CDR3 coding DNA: TGTGCCAGCAGTTTTGATGACTCCGGGGGCCTGTACGAGCAGTACTTC.

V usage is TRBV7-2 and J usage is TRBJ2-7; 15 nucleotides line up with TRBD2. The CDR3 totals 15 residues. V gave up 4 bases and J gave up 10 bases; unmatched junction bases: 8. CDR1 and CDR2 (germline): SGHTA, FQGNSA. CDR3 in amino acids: CASSSGLAGGQGQYF. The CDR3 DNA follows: TGTGCCAGCAGCTCCGGACTAGCGGGAGGGCAGGGACAGTACTTC. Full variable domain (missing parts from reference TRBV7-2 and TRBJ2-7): GAGVSQSPSNKVTEKGKDVELRCDPISGHTALYWYRQSLGQGLEFLIYFQGNSAPDKSGLPSDRFSAERTGGSVSTLTIQRTQQEDSAVYLCASSSGLAGGQGQYFGPGTRLTVT.

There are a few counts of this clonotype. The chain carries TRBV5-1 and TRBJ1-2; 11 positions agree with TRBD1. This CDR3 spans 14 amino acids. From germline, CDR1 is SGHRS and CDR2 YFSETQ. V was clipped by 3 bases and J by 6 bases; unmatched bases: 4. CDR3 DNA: TGCGCCAGCAGCTGGGGACAGGGGGAGGATGGCTACACCTTC. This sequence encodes CASSWGQGEDGYTF.

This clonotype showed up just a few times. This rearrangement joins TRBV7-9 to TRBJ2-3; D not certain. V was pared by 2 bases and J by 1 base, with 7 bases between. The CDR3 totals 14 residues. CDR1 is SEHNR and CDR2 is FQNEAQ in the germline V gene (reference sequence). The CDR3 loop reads CASSLPVRTDTQYF. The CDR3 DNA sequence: TGTGCCAGCAGCTTACCCGTTCGCACAGATACGCAGTATTTT. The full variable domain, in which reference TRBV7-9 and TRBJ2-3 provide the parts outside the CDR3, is DTGVSQNPRHKITKRGQNVTFRCDPISEHNRLYWYRQTLGQGPEFLTYFQNEAQLEKSRLLSDRFSAERPKGSFSTLEIQRTEQGDSAMYLCASSLPVRTDTQYFGPGTRLTVL.

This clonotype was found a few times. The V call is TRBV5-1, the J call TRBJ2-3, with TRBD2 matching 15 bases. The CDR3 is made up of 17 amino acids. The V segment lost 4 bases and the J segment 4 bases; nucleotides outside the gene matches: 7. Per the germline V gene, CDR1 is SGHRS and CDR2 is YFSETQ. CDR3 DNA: TGCGCCAGCAGCCCCGGACTAGCGGGAGGGCCCGCAGATACGCAGTATTTT. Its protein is CASSPGLAGGPADTQYF.

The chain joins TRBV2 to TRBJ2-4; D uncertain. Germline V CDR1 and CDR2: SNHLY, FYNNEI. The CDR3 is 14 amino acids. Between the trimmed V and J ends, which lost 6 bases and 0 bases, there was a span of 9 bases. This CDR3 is CASRSSAAKNIQYF. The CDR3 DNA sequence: TGTGCCAGCAGGAGCTCGGCAGCCAAAAACATTCAGTACTTC.

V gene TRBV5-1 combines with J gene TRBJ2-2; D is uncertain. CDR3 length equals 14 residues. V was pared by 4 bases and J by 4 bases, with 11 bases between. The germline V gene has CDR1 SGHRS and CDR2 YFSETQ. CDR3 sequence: CASSHTPSTGELFF. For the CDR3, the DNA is TGCGCCAGCAGCCATACCCCCTCCACCGGGGAGCTGTTTTTT.

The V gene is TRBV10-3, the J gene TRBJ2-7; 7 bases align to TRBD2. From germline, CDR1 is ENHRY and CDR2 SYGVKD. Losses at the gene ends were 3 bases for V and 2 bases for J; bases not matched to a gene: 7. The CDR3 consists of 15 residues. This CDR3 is CAISDTMTSTYEQYF. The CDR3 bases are TGTGCCATCAGTGACACTATGACTAGCACCTACGAGCAGTACTTC.

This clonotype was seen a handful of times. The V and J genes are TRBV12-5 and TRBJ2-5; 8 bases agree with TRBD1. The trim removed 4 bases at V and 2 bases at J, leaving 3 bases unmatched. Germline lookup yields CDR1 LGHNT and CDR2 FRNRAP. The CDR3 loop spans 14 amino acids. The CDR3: CASGWGQAQETQYF. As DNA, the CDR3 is TGTGCTAGTGGTTGGGGACAGGCACAAGAGACCCAGTACTTC.